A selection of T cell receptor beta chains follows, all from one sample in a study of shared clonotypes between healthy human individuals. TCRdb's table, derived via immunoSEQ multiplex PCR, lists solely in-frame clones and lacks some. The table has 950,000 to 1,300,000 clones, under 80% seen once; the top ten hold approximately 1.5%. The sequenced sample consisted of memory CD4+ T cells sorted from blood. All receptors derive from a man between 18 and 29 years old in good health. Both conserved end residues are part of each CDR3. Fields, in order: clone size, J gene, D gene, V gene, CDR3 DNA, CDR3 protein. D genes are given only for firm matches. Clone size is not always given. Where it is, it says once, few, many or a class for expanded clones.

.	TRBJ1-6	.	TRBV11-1	TGTGCCAGCAGCCCGTCGGCGAGCTCCTATAATTCACCCCTCCACTTT	CASSPSASSYNSPLHF
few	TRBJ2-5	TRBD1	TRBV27	TGTGCCAGCAGTTCCGGGACAGGAGTTCAAGAGACCCAGTACTTC	CASSSGTGVQETQYF
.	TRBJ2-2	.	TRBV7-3	TGTGCCAGCAGCCCCCGGGACCGAACCGGGGAGCTGTTTTTT	CASSPRDRTGELFF
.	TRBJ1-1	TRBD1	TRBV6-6	TGTGCCAGCAGTTACTCGATGACAGGGGTCACTGAAGCTTTCTTT	CASSYSMTGVTEAFF
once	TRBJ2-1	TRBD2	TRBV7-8	TGTGCCAGCAGCTTAGATCCCCCCCAGCGGGAGTGGTTCTTC	CASSLDPPQREWFF
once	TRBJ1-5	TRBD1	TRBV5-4	TGTGCCAGCAGCGTGGACAGGAAAAATCAGCCCCAGCATTTT	CASSVDRKNQPQHF
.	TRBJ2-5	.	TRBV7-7	TGTGCTAGCAGCGGCGGCTACGGAGAGACCCAGTACTTC	CASSGGYGETQYF
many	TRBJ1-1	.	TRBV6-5	TGTGCCAGCAGTTCCTCCGGGAGGACTGAAGCTTTCTTT	CASSSSGRTEAFF
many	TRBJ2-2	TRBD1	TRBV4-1	TGCGCCAGCAGCTCAGAGGGACAGATGAACACCGGGGAGCTGTTTTTT	CASSSEGQMNTGELFF
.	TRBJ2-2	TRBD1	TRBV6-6	TGTGCCAGCAGAAAAACTCAGGGGGCAAAGGAGCTGTTTTTT	CASRKTQGAKELFF
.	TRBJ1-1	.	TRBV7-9	TGTGCCAGCAGCTTGTCGGGGGGAGAAGCTTTCTTT	CASSLSGGEAFF
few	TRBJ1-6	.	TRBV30	TGTGCCTGGAGTGTAGCTCCACTAAATTCACCCCTCCACTTT	CAWSVAPLNSPLHF
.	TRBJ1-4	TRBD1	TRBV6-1	TGTGCCAGCAGTGGCCAGACAGGGCGTAGTGAAAAACTGTTTTTT	CASSGQTGRSEKLFF
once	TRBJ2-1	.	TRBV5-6	TGTGCCAGCAGCTTGATCAGCTCCTACAATGAGCAGTTCTTC	CASSLISSYNEQFF
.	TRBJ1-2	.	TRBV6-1	TGTGCCAGCAGTGAAGAAGGAGGTTTGGGGGGCGATGGCTACACCTTC	CASSEEGGLGGDGYTF
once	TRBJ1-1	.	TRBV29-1	TGCAGCGTTGAAGATTCGGTAAGAGGATCTGAAGCTTTCTTT	CSVEDSVRGSEAFF
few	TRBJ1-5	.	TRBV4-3	TGCGCCAGCAGCCAAGACAAGGGCAATCAGCCCCAGCATTTT	CASSQDKGNQPQHF
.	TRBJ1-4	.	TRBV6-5	TGTGCCAGCAGTTACTCTAGGGGGGTAACTAATGAAAAACTGTTTTTT	CASSYSRGVTNEKLFF
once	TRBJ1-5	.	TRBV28	TGTGCCAGCAGTGACCTCTCGAAGCCCCAGCATTTT	CASSDLSKPQHF
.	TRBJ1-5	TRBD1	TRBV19	TGTGCCAGTAGTATTGGGGACAGGGGGCACCAGCCCCAGCATTTT	CASSIGDRGHQPQHF
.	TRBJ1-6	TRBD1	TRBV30	TGTGCCTGTGACGGACAGGGATATTCACCCCTCCACTTT	CACDGQGYSPLHF
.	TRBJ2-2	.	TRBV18	TGTGCCAGCTCAAGGATCTCGAACACCGGGGAGCTGTTTTTT	CASSRISNTGELFF
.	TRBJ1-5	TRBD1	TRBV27	TGTGCCAGCAGTTTGCGGAAGGGGACAGGGAGTCAGCCCCAGCATTTT	CASSLRKGTGSQPQHF
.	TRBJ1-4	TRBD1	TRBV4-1	TGCGCCAGCAGCCAAGGCAACCGACAGGGAGGTGAAAAACTGTTTTTT	CASSQGNRQGGEKLFF
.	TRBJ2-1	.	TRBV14	TGTGCCAGCAGCCAATTTCCCCTAGAACAGTTCTTC	CASSQFPLEQFF
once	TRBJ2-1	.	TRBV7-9	TGTGCCAGCAGCTTAGGGACCTTTAGCGGCGCGTTCTTC	CASSLGTFSGAFF
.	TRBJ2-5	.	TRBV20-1	TGCAGTGCTAGACTAGAGACCCAGTACTTC	CSARLETQYF
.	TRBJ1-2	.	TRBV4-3	TGCGCCAGCAGCCAAGTCAGGGGATCGGATGGCTACACCTTC	CASSQVRGSDGYTF
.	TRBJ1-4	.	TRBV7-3	TGTGCCAGCAGCGGAACATGGGGTAAAGAAAAACTGTTTTTT	CASSGTWGKEKLFF
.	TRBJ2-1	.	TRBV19	TGTGCCACGTTGGCGCAGGGCACGGGAAATGAGCAGTTCTTC	CATLAQGTGNEQFF
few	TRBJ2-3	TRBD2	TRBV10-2	TGCGCCAGCAGTGAGGGAGCGGGGGGGCAGACAGATACGCAGTATTTT	CASSEGAGGQTDTQYF
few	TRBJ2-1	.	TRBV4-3	TGCGCCAGCAGCCAATTCCGGGACTCCGATCAGTTCTTC	CASSQFRDSDQFF
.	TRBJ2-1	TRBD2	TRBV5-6	TGTGCCAGCAGTTTCCCCTCTAGCGGCTACAATGAGCAGTTCTTC	CASSFPSSGYNEQFF
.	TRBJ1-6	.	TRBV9	TGTGCCAGCAGCGCGGAACAGAGCACCCCCCTCCACTTT	CASSAEQSTPLHF
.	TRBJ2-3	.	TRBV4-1	TGCGCCAGCAGCCTGGGCCCAGATACGCAGTATTTT	CASSLGPDTQYF
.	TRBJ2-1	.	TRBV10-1	TGCGCCAGCAGCGAGGAAACACGGTACAATGAGCAGTTCTTC	CASSEETRYNEQFF
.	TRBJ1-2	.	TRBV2	TGTGCCAGCAGTGAAGTGGCAGGGGTCTATGGCTACACCTTC	CASSEVAGVYGYTF
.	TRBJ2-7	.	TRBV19	TGTGCCAGTAGTATAGCCCAGGGTCGGGCCTACGAGCAGTACTTC	CASSIAQGRAYEQYF
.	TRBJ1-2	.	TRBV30	TGTGCCTGGAGAGAACGAAACCAGGTTGCTGGCTACACCTTC	CAWRERNQVAGYTF
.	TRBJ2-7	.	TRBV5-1	TGCGCCAGCAGCCCCGAAGGGGGCTACGAGCAGTACTTC	CASSPEGGYEQYF
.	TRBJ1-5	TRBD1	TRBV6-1	TGTGCCAGCAGTGGGCGGGACAGGGGGCGAATTGGCAATCAGCCCCAGCATTTT	CASSGRDRGRIGNQPQHF
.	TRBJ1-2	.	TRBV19	TGTGCCAGTAGTATACGACAGCAGGGCGCTAACTATGGCTACACCTTC	CASSIRQQGANYGYTF
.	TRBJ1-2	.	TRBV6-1	TGTGCCAGCAGGACAAACAGGGAGAATGGCTACACCTTC	CASRTNRENGYTF
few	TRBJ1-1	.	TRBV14	TGTGCCAGCAGCCAAGATAAGGCCAGGCGGACTGAAGCTTTCTTT	CASSQDKARRTEAFF
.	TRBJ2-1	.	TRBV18	TGTGCCAGCTCACCCTTACAGGGAGATGAGCAGTTCTTC	CASSPLQGDEQFF
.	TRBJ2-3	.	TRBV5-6	TGTGCCAGCACTTCTTGGGCGCGAGATCTCCTCACAGATACGCAGTATTTT	CASTSWARDLLTDTQYF
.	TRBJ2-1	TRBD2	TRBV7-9	TGTGCCAGCAGCCCACTAGCGGGTATTGAGCAGTTCTTC	CASSPLAGIEQFF
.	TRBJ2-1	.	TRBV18	TGTGCCAGCTCACCAATAGGTCAGCAGTTCTTC	CASSPIGQQFF
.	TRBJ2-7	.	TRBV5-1	TGCGCCAGCAGCTTCGATGACAGGAGCTCCTACGAGCAGTACTTC	CASSFDDRSSYEQYF
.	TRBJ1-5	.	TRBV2	TGTGCCAGCAGTGAATGGGAGAATAGCAATCAGCCCCAGCATTTT	CASSEWENSNQPQHF
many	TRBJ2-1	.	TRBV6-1	TGTGCCAGCAGTGAAGCCGGGACTCCCGAGCAGTTCTTC	CASSEAGTPEQFF
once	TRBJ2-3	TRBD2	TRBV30	TGTGCCTGGAGTACGTTTGCGGGGGGGTCCACAGATACGCAGTATTTT	CAWSTFAGGSTDTQYF
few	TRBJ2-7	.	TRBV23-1	TGCGCCAGCAGTCGTGGTCCCCACGAGCAGTACTTC	CASSRGPHEQYF
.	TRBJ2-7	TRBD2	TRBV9	TGTGCCAGCAGTGAAGCGGGGGGCCTCTACGAGCAGTACTTC	CASSEAGGLYEQYF
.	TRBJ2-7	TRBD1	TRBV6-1	TGTGCCAGCAGAACAGACAGGGCAGAATGGCAGTACTTC	CASRTDRAEWQYF
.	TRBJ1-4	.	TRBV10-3	TGTGCCTCCTCCCCACCCTCCAGTGAAAAACTGTTTTTT	CASSPPSSEKLFF
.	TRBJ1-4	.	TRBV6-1	TGTGCCAGCAGTGACCCGGGCCTCGGGGGTGAAAAACTGTTTTTT	CASSDPGLGGEKLFF
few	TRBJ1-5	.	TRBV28	TGTGCCAGCACCCGAGGGGGTTATCAGCCCCAGCATTTT	CASTRGGYQPQHF
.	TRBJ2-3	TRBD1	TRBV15	TGTGCCACCAGCAGAGGGACAGGGTTAGGGGATACGCAGTATTTT	CATSRGTGLGDTQYF